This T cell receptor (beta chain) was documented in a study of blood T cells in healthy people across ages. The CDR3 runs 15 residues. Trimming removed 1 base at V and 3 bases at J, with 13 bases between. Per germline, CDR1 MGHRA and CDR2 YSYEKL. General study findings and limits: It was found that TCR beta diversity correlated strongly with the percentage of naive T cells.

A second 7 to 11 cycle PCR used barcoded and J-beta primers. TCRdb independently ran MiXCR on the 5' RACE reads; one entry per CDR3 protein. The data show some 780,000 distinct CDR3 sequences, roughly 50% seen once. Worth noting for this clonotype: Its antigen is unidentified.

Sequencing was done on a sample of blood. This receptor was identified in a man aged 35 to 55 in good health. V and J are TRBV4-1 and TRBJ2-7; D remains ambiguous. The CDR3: CASSQVNNPSYEQYF. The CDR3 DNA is TGCGCCAGCAGCCAAGTGAACAACCCAAGCTACGAGCAGTACTTC.